The TCR beta chain described here comes from a study of cytomegalovirus exposure and HLA in healthy donors. About the study: The approximately 110 validation repertoires used a platform that matched the one used for the 666 first-cohort repertoires, as a later analysis reported. General study findings and limits: Cytomegalovirus association was listed for 150 or so TCR beta chains.

Per the germline V gene, CDR1 is SGDLS and CDR2 is YYNGEE. V shed 2 bases and J shed 2 bases, with 11 bases lying between them. The CDR3 covers 15 residues. A note on this clone: Its antigen is unidentified.

Only in-frame clones appear in the TCRdb table, and some are missing; sequencing was by immunoSEQ multiplex PCR. This table holds about 250,000 clones, about 90% found once. This chain connects TRBV9 to TRBJ1-5; TRBD1 is a possible D gene (5 bases). Sequencing was performed on PBMCs. This receptor was taken from a man aged 18-30 years in good health and CMV-seropositive. The CDR3 DNA reads as TGTGCCAGCAGCGTTGGGGGTAAGGGCAATCAGCCCCAGCATTTT. Its translation: CASSVGGKGNQPQHF.